The entry that follows covers one T cell receptor beta chain sequence. This clonotype turned up a few times. Its antigen is unknown. It has no much larger one-base neighbor in the sample; base qualities were not kept. For CDR1 and CDR2, the germline V gene lists SGHRS and YFSETQ. The CDR3 covers 15 residues, taking in both the cysteine and the phenylalanine. Only the CDR3 region is kept as DNA, spanning 45 bases read in frame from base 1. From V the trimming removes 4 bases and from J it removes 6 bases, while the gene matches leave 8 bases of the junction unaccounted for. This entry belongs to a study of identical twins (TCRdb year 2016). At the level of the whole study: The study deep-sequenced TCR alpha and beta repertoires from monozygotic twins, unrelated adults of various ages and cord blood to test whether fetal clonotypes persist. To rule out contamination, the twin experiments were replicated at different times with different library preparation protocols. Overall study outcomes, separate from this receptor: The excess sharing between twins in beta out-of-frame sequences was weaker because fewer shared sequences reduced the signal-to-noise ratio. Compared with coincidental sharing between unrelated individuals, out-of-frame TCR alpha sequences shared between twins showed an excess of sequences with low generation probability. Invariant T cells such as MAIT and iNKT could partly confound zero-insertion analyses, though diverse VJ usage argued against this for most clonotypes. In monozygotic twins, recombination models systematically underestimated out-of-frame TCR alpha sharing, but the models matched the sharing seen between unrelated individuals. Conclusions relied on cross-sectional statistical analysis, since the same donors could not be followed over many years. Abundant cord blood beta clonotypes carried fewer insertions; young adult naive repertoires showed a weaker similar trend, while memory repertoires showed none.

All donors were healthy Caucasians. The twin cohort consisted of three pairs of female monozygotic twins, all aged roughly 18 to 30 years. Positive isolation kits from Invitrogen were used to isolate the CD4+ and CD8+ T cell populations. To prepare the library, 5' RACE was applied. Sequencing was carried out with an Illumina HiSeq 2000. A universal primer binding site was added through template switching, and the final cDNA carried a unique molecular identifier so that TCR cDNA molecules could be counted accurately. Specific primers in the conserved constant-segment region were used to synthesize first-strand cDNA for the TCR alpha and beta chains. To control for contamination, every cDNA library was double barcoded, receiving both a SMART-Mk sample barcode and Illumina barcodes. TruSeq adapter sequences, together with Illumina sample barcodes, were added in two successive PCR steps. The TCR alpha and beta cDNA libraries were sequenced on the Illumina HiSeq platform using custom primers. On the study's bioinformatics: Unique molecular identifiers were extracted from raw reads with MiGEC, and CDR3 positions were determined with MiXCR. Recombination models were inferred per individual with the repgenHMM and IGoR tools using an EM algorithm. The tcR package in R was used for shared clonotype analysis, with sharing normalized by the product of cloneset sizes. Out-of-frame nonproductive sequences were analyzed to study raw recombination free of thymic and clonal selection effects. TCRdb itself trimmed the public reads at Q25 with fastp, ran MiXCR and retained productive beta chains. Each CDR3 protein appears once, grouped with its most common genes and DNA. The authors' filters were not applied to this entry. Counted in this sample were approximately 500,000 distinct CDR3 sequences; less than 25% of them appeared once. The leading ten clones occupy about 2.7% of the sample.

These data also featured in a second study, about T cells expressing NK-cell markers. The second paper further reports: TCR beta-chain repertoires were profiled in sorted CD3+CD56+NKG2C+, CD3+CD56+NKG2C- and CD3+CD56-NKG2C+ T-cell subsets from about 8 donors. Seven of the eight sequenced donors were HCMV-seropositive and one was HCMV-seronegative. In several experiments an anti-gammadeltaTCR antibody was added to restrict sorting to alphabetaTCR-expressing T cells. In roughly 6 donors, the dominant CD3+CD56+NKG2C+ clonotypes were found to rank among the top 10 CD8+ clonotypes and to make up roughly 1.0-7.5% of CD8+ T cells. Those dominant clonotypes were again the most abundant among CD3+CD56-NKG2C+ cells in a few donors, at roughly 25-60.1%. Whether the expanded NKG2C-expressing T cell clones were specific for HCMV antigens remained unclear. The eight sequenced donors were randomly selected healthy volunteers, three men and five women. HCMV serostatus was determined by detecting HCMV-specific IgG in serum with a commercial ELISA kit. MIGEC handled demultiplexing of the reads and grouping by UMI, while MiTCR was used to assemble and quantify clonotypes. To remove erroneous sequences, TCR cDNA sequences were retained only when supported by two or more reads. The tcR package was used for downstream repertoire analysis, and clonotypes were matched across fractions by CDR3 nucleotide sequence plus V segment. Antigen specificity was annotated against VDJdb with VDJmatch, allowing one amino acid substitution in CDR3.

The sequencing sample was made of CD4+ T cells sorted from blood. This receptor chain uses TRBV5-1 and TRBJ2-7; the central 12 bases match TRBD2. This TCR was recovered from a woman under 30 in good health. The nucleotide sequence is TGCGCCAGCAGCCGAGGGACTAGCGGGCAAGGCGAGCAGTACTTC. This yields the protein CASSRGTSGQGEQYF.